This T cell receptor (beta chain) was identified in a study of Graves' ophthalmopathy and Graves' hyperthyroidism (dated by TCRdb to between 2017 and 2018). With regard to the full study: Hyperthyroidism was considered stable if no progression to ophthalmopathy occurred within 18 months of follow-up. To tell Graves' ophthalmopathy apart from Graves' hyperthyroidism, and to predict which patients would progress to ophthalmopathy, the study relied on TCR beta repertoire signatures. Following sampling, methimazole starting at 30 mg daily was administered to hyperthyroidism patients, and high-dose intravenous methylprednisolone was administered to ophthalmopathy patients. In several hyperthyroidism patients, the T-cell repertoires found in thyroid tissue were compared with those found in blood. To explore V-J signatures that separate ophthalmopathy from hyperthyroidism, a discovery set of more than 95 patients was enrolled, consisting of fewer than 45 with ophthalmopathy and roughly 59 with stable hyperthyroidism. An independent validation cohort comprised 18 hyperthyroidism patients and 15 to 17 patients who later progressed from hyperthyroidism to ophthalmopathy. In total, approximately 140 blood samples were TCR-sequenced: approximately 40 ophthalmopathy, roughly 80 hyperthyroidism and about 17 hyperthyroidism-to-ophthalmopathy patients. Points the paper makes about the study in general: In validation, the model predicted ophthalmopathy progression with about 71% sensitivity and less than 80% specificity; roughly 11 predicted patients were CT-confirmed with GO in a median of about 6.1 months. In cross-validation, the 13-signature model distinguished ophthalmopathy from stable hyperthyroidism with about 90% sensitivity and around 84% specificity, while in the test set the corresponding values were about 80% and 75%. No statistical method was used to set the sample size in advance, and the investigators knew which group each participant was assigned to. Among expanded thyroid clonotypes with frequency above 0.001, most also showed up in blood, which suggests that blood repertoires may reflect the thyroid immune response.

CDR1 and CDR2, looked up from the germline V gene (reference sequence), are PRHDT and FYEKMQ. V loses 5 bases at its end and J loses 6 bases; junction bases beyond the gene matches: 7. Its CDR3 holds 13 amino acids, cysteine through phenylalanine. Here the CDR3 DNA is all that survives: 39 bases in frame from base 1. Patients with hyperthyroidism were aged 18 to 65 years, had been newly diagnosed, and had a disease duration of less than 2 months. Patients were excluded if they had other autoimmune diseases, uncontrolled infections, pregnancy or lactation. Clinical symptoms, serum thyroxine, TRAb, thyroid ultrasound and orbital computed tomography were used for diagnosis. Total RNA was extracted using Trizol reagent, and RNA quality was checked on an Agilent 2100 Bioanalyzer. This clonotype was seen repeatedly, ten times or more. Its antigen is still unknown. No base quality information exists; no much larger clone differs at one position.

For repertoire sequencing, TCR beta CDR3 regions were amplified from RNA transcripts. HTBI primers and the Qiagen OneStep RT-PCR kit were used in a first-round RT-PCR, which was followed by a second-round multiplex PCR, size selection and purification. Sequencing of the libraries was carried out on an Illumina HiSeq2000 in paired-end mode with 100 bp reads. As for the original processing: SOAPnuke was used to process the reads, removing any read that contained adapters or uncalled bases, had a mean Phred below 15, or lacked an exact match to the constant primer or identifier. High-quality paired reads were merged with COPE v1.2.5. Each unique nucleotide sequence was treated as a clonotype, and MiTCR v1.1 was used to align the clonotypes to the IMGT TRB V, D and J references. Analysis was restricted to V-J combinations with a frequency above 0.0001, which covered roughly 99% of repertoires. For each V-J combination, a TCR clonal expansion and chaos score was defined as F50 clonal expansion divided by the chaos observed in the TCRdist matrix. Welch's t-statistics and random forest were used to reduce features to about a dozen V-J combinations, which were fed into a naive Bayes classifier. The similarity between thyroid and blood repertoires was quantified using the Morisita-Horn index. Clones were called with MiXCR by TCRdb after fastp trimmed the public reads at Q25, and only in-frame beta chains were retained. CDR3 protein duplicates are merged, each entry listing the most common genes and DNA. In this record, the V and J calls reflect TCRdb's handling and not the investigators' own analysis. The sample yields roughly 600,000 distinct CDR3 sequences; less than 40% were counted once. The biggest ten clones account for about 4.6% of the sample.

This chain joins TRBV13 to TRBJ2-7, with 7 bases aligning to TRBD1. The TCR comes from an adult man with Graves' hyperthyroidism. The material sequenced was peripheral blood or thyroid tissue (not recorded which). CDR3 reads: CASSTRQGFEQYF. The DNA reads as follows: TGTGCCAGCAGCACAAGACAGGGTTTCGAGCAGTACTTC.